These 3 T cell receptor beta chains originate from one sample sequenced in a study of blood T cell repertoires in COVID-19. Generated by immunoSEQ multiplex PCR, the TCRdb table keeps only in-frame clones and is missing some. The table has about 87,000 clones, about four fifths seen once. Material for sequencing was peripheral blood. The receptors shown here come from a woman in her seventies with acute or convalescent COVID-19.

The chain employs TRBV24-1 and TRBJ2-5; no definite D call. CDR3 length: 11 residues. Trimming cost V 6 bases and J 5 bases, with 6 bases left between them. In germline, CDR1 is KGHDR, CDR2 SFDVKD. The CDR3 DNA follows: TGTGCCACCAGTTCGGGTGAGACCCAGTACTTC. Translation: CATSSGETQYF.

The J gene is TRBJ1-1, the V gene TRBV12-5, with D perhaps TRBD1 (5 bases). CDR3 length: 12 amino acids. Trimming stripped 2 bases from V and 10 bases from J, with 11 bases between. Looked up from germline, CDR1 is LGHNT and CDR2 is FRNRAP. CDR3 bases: TGTGCTAGTGGTTTGAGTCAGGGCCCAGCTTTCTTT. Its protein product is CASGLSQGPAFF. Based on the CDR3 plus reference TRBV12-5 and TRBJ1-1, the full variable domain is DARVTQTPRHKVTEMGQEVTMRCQPILGHNTVFWYRQTMMQGLELLAYFRNRAPLDDSGMPKDRFSAEMPDATLATLKIQPSEPRDSAVYFCASGLSQGPAFFGQGTRLTVV.

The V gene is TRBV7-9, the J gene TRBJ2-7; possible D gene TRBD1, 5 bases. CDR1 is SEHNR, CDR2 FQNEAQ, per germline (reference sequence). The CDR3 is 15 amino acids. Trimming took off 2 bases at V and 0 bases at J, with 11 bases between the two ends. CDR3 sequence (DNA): TGTGCCAGCAGCTTATTCCCGACAGCCTCCTACGAGCAGTACTTC. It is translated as CASSLFPTASYEQYF. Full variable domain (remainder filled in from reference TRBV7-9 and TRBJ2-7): DTGVSQNPRHKITKRGQNVTFRCDPISEHNRLYWYRQTLGQGPEFLTYFQNEAQLEKSRLLSDRFSAERPKGSFSTLEIQRTEQGDSAMYLCASSLFPTASYEQYFGPGTRLTVT.